These 30 T cell receptor beta chains were all obtained from the same sample, sequenced in a study of cytomegalovirus exposure and HLA in healthy donors. The PCR employed 60 Vbeta primers together with 13 Jbeta primers. Some clones are missing from TCRdb's copy, which holds only in-frame ones; the method was immunoSEQ multiplex PCR. The table includes around 50,000 clones, around three quarters detected once. The source material was PBMCs. These receptor sequences come from a man between 25 and 39 years old in good health and CMV-seropositive.

This clone was observed a single time. The CDR3 region is CASGLAGGRETQYF. CDR3 bases: TGTGCTAGTGGTTTAGCGGGGGGTCGCGAGACCCAGTACTTC. The rearrangement links TRBV12-5 to TRBJ2-5, with 9 bases lining up with TRBD2. CDR1 is LGHNT, CDR2 FRNRAP, per germline. J lost 5 bases, V lost 3 bases, and 4 bases had no gene match. CDR3 length equals 14 residues.

The gene calls are TRBV2 and TRBJ2-5, with TRBD1 matching over 9 bases. Trimming removed 7 bases from V and 3 bases from J; junction bases left unmatched: 9. CDR1 and CDR2 from the germline V gene are SNHLY and FYNNEI. This CDR3 comprises 15 residues. As DNA, the CDR3 is TGTGCCAGCACACAACAGGGGGCGAAAGAAGAGACCCAGTACTTC. This gives the protein CASTQQGAKEETQYF.

The rearrangement joins TRBV7-9 to TRBJ1-2; TRBD1 matches at 9 bases. Trimming removed 5 bases from V and 5 bases from J; junction bases left unmatched: 9. There are 15 residues in the CDR3. CDR1 and CDR2 from the germline V gene are SEHNR and FQNEAQ (reference sequence). The CDR3 region has the DNA TGTGCCAGCAGCGTGGGACAGGGAGGTTCGTATGGCTACACCTTC. It is translated as CASSVGQGGSYGYTF.

This sequence joins TRBV5-6 and TRBJ2-7; 9 nucleotides match TRBD1. The CDR3 sequence is 14 residues long. Per the germline V gene, CDR1 is SGHDT and CDR2 is YYEEEE. V trimming: 2 bases; J trimming: 6 bases; junction bases outside the gene matches: 6. CDR3 sequence: CASSLGTGWGEQYF. The CDR3 DNA reads as TGTGCCAGCAGCTTAGGGACAGGGTGGGGCGAGCAGTACTTC.

The chain uses TRBV27 and TRBJ1-6; D is unclear. The CDR3 contains 13 residues. Germline CDR1 and CDR2: MNHEY and SMNVEV (reference sequence). The DNA of the CDR3 is TGTGAGAGAGGGAGCTCCTATAATTCACCCCTCCACTTT. Its protein product is CERGSSYNSPLHF.

The V and J genes are TRBV6-1 and TRBJ2-5; TRBD2 matches at 12 bases. J lost 4 bases, V lost 4 bases, and 4 bases had no gene match. The CDR3 loop spans 15 amino acids. Per the germline V gene, CDR1 is MNHNS and CDR2 is SASEGT. DNA of the CDR3: TGTGCCAGCAGTGTCGGACTAGCGGGGCGAGAGACCCAGTACTTC. It is translated as CASSVGLAGRETQYF.

J is TRBJ2-7 and V is TRBV18; 7 bases agree with TRBD1. The V gene end was trimmed by 3 bases and the J gene end by 1 base; junction bases not matched to a gene: 0. Germline V CDR1 and CDR2: KGHSH, LQKENI. This CDR3 has 13 amino acids. CDR3 in amino acids: CASSPGQSYEQYF. CDR3 coding DNA: TGTGCCAGCTCACCGGGACAGTCCTACGAGCAGTACTTC.

This chain joins TRBV5-8 and TRBJ1-5; possibly TRBD1 for D (6 bases). Germline CDR1 SGHTS, CDR2 YDEGEE. Deletions cut 5 bases from V and 0 bases from J, with 12 bases between. This CDR3 spans 15 amino acids. CDR3 DNA: TGTGCCAGCAGTACCGGACAGTATAGCAATCAGCCCCAGCATTTT. Its translation is CASSTGQYSNQPQHF.

The CDR3 DNA is TGTGCCAGCAGCTCTAGCGGGGCCACGGGGGATACGCAGTATTTT. Its translation is CASSSSGATGDTQYF. This chain connects TRBV9 to TRBJ2-3; 9 bases agree with TRBD2. The CDR3 is made up of 15 amino acids. Germline V gene sequence: CDR1 SGDLS, CDR2 YYNGEE. V lost 4 bases to trimming and J lost 6 bases; unmatched junction nucleotides: 9.

The V and J genes are TRBV19 and TRBJ1-6, with D possibly matching TRBD1 (5 bases). The CDR3 runs 14 residues. With 9 bases removed from V and 8 bases from J, the gap between germline ends came to 17 bases. Germline CDR1 is LNHDA and CDR2 is SQIVND (reference sequence). The CDR3 DNA reads TGTGCCAGCACGGACACGTCCCTCCATTCACCCCTCCACTTT. As protein: CASTDTSLHSPLHF.

The V call is TRBV6-5, the J call TRBJ1-3; TRBD1 is a possible D gene (6 bases). The CDR3 consists of 15 residues. V shed 1 base and J shed 0 bases, with 7 bases lying between them. The germline CDR1 and CDR2 sequences are MNHEY and SVGAGI. In DNA, the CDR3 is TGTGCCAGCAGTTACTGGGACAACTCTGGAAACACCATATATTTT. This codes for CASSYWDNSGNTIYF.

This chain uses TRBV6-4 with TRBJ2-1; D gene uncertain. V shed 3 bases and J shed 6 bases, with 9 bases lying between them. Per the germline V gene, CDR1 is MRHNA and CDR2 is SNTAGT. The CDR3 is 13 residues long. The CDR3 sequence is CASSEAATNEQFF. CDR3 nucleotide sequence: TGTGCCAGCAGTGAGGCGGCCACCAATGAGCAGTTCTTC.

The chain recombines TRBV7-2 with TRBJ2-3; 7 nucleotides line up with TRBD1. Germline trimming cut 4 bases from V and 2 bases from J; bases unmatched to any gene: 6. CDR1 is SGHTA and CDR2 is FQGNSA in the germline V gene. This CDR3 has 15 residues. CDR3 DNA sequence: TGTGCCAGCAGCTCCGACAGGGCCAACACAGATACGCAGTATTTT. Translation: CASSSDRANTDTQYF. The complete variable domain, with remaining parts taken from reference TRBV7-2 and TRBJ2-3, reads GAGVSQSPSNKVTEKGKDVELRCDPISGHTALYWYRQSLGQGLEFLIYFQGNSAPDKSGLPSDRFSAERTGGSVSTLTIQRTQQEDSAVYLCASSSDRANTDTQYFGPGTRLTVL.

The chain combines TRBV13 with TRBJ1-4; tentative D call: TRBD1 (5 bases). Germline V gene lookup returns CDR1 PRHDT and CDR2 FYEKMQ (reference sequence). The germline V and J ends were trimmed by 3 bases and 6 bases, with 8 bases remaining between them. The CDR3 sequence is 13 residues long. This CDR3 is CASSFGGDEKLFF. CDR3 coding DNA: TGTGCCAGCAGCTTTGGAGGGGATGAAAAACTGTTTTTT.

V and J are TRBV6-1 and TRBJ1-6; D remains ambiguous. Germline V gives CDR1 MNHNS, CDR2 SASEGT. Trimming cost V 1 base and J 9 bases, with 10 bases left between them. The CDR3 length is 14 residues. This chain's CDR3 is CASSEGRPPSPLHF. Here the CDR3 DNA reads TGTGCCAGCAGTGAAGGGCGGCCCCCTTCACCCCTCCACTTT.

This clone was recorded only once. V usage is TRBV29-1 and J usage is TRBJ2-3; 7 bases map to TRBD2. Trimming took 4 bases from V and 0 from J; bases not matched to a gene: 16. From germline, CDR1 is SQVTM and CDR2 ANQGSEA. The CDR3 loop spans 18 amino acids. The CDR3 DNA reads TGCAGCGTTGCCGGCCAGCGGGGCCCGCTTTATAGCACAGATACGCAGTATTTT. Residues: CSVAGQRGPLYSTDTQYF.

The chain is built from TRBV7-6 and TRBJ2-5; 7 bases align to TRBD1. The DNA end is more similar to TRBJ2-7, so the J call may be wrong. CDR3 size: 15 residues. Germline values: CDR1 SGHVS, CDR2 FNYEAQ. DNA for the CDR3: TGTGCCAGCAGCTGGGCGACAGGGCCCTCCTACGAGCAGTACTTC. Protein: CASSWATGPSYEQYF.

This chain links TRBV5-6 with TRBJ2-1; 10 bases match TRBD2. This CDR3 region has 18 residues. J was trimmed by 2 bases and V by 2 bases; bases with no gene match: 10. The germline V gene encodes CDR1 SGHDT and CDR2 YYEEEE. The DNA for the CDR3 is TGTGCCAGCAGCTTAGGGCTAGCGGGGGAAGCCCCCTACAATGAGCAGTTCTTC. It codes for CASSLGLAGEAPYNEQFF.

This chain connects TRBV5-4 to TRBJ2-1, with 9 bases identical to TRBD2. V was clipped by 2 bases and J by 7 bases; unmatched bases: 7. Germline CDR1 and CDR2: SGHNT and YYREEE (reference sequence). CDR3 length: 15 amino acids. The CDR3 protein is CASSFGGGAGNEQFF. The CDR3 DNA reads as TGTGCCAGCAGCTTCGGCGGGGGGGCCGGTAATGAGCAGTTCTTC.

This clone was counted a few times. This sequence joins TRBV5-6 and TRBJ1-5, with 9 bases lining up with TRBD1. Per germline, CDR1 SGHDT and CDR2 YYEEEE. This CDR3 spans 14 amino acids. V dropped 3 bases and J dropped 4; count of bases not matched to a gene: 2. The CDR3 reads CASSYGQGNQPQHF. The CDR3, as DNA: TGTGCCAGCAGCTACGGACAGGGGAATCAGCCCCAGCATTTT. The complete variable domain, with remaining parts taken from reference TRBV5-6 and TRBJ1-5, reads DAGVTQSPTHLIKTRGQQVTLRCSPKSGHDTVSWYQQALGQGPQFIFQYYEEEERQRGNFPDRFSGHQFPNYSSELNVNALLLGDSALYLCASSYGQGNQPQHFGDGTRLSIL.

The chain links TRBV5-4 to TRBJ2-5; D might be TRBD1 (5 bases). CDR3 length equals 14 residues. Trimming took 0 bases from V and 5 from J, leaving 11 bases between them. Germline V lookup: CDR1 SGHNT, CDR2 YYREEE (reference sequence). The CDR3 DNA reads as TGTGCCAGCAGCTTGGCCCAGGGCAGGGAGACCCAGTACTTC. This translates into CASSLAQGRETQYF.

This clone has a handful of counts. The chain has TRBV10-3 and TRBJ2-5; D uncertain. Germline CDR1 ENHRY, CDR2 SYGVKD. V lost 7 bases to trimming and J lost 2 bases, with 14 bases between them. The CDR3 loop spans 14 amino acids. CDR3 sequence reads: CAIKALQTQETQYF. For the CDR3, the DNA is TGTGCCATCAAGGCACTACAAACGCAAGAGACCCAGTACTTC.

The V call is TRBV30, the J call TRBJ1-3; D not resolved. This CDR3 is 15 amino acids long. V lost 0 bases and J 4 bases, leaving 13 bases between the germline ends. Germline V gives CDR1 GTSNPN, CDR2 SVGIG (reference sequence). As DNA, the CDR3 is TGTGCCTGGAGTGTATTGAGGTCAGAGGGAAACACCATATATTTT. Its protein product is CAWSVLRSEGNTIYF.

This rearrangement joins TRBV7-3 to TRBJ1-1; possible D gene TRBD1, 6 bases. The V gene lost 6 bases and the J gene lost 1 base, with 12 bases spanning the gap. The length of the CDR3 is 14 residues. Germline CDR1 is SGHTA and CDR2 is FQGTGA. DNA of the CDR3: TGTGCCAGCAGACCACAGGGAGCGAACACTGAAGCTTTCTTT. Its protein is CASRPQGANTEAFF.

This chain connects TRBV6-5 to TRBJ1-4, with TRBD1 matching over 7 bases. The germline gives CDR1 MNHEY, CDR2 SVGAGI. The junction had 3 bases not matched to a gene; V was cut back by 5 bases and J by 0 bases. This CDR3 spans 15 amino acids. DNA of the CDR3: TGTGCCAGCAGTAAAGGGGGCGCAACTAATGAAAAACTGTTTTTT. Translated, it gives CASSKGGATNEKLFF.

This clone was detected only a few times. V usage is TRBV16 and J usage is TRBJ2-1; 10 bases fit TRBD2. J gave up 5 bases and V 6 bases, and 7 bases lay outside the gene matches. CDR3 length: 15 residues. Germline-derived CDR1 and CDR2 are KGHSY and FQNENV. CDR3 amino acids: CASSQSGGAHNEQFF. As DNA, the CDR3 is TGTGCCAGCAGTCAAAGCGGGGGGGCCCACAATGAGCAGTTCTTC.

The rearrangement links TRBV5-1 to TRBJ2-7; a possible D gene is TRBD2 (6 bases). The germline CDR1 and CDR2 sequences are SGHRS and YFSETQ. V lost 0 bases and J lost 5, with 15 bases in between. The CDR3 has 15 residues. DNA of the CDR3: TGCGCCAGCAGCTTGGAGGGGAGGTCCACCCACGAGCAGTACTTC. It codes for CASSLEGRSTHEQYF.

This chain connects TRBV2 to TRBJ2-5; D possibly corresponds to TRBD1 (5 bases). CDR3 length: 15 amino acids. V was trimmed by 8 bases and J by 7 bases, leaving 23 bases between them. Germline values: CDR1 SNHLY, CDR2 FYNNEI. The DNA for the CDR3 is TGTGCCAGCGGTGGGATGGGGCGCGTAATGGGGACCCAGTACTTC. This gives the protein CASGGMGRVMGTQYF.

For the CDR3, the DNA is TGTGCCAGCAGCTTAGAGGGGACAGGGGGTCCCTACGAGCAGTACTTC. It yields the protein CASSLEGTGGPYEQYF. The V gene is TRBV11-3, the J gene TRBJ2-7, with 11 bases fitting TRBD1. The junction had 3 bases not matched to a gene; V was cut back by 0 bases and J by 2 bases. Germline CDR1 SGHNT, CDR2 YENEEA. The CDR3 consists of 16 residues.

This sequence joins TRBV2 and TRBJ1-5; 8 bases map to TRBD1. The junction had 5 bases not matched to a gene; V was cut back by 6 bases and J by 1 base. Germline CDR1 and CDR2: SNHLY and FYNNEI. The CDR3 has 15 amino acids. The CDR3 DNA reads as TGTGCCAGCAGCAGACAGGGGCTCAGCAATCAGCCCCAGCATTTT. This encodes CASSRQGLSNQPQHF.